This TCR beta chain was captured by sequencing in a study of Tregs in tolerant kidney transplant recipients. The repertoire was sequenced with immunoSEQ multiplex PCR; TCRdb's copy has only in-frame clones and lacks some. The sample holds tens of thousands of clones; roughly 91% are singletons and the top ten take about 0.37%. Remarks on this clone: Its antigen is not known.

Unstimulated regulatory T cells (CD4+CD25+CD127-), CD4+CD25- non-regulatory cells, CD4 and CD8 cells were FACS-sorted from thawed PBMCs. Broader study findings: Validation in larger populations is needed because few patients were studied. Some patients' samples used different primers over time, so nucleotide sequences weren't comparable.

CDR1 and CDR2 (germline): LGHNA, YNFKEQ. V trimming: 3 bases; J trimming: 11 bases; junction bases outside the gene matches: 10. The CDR3 has 16 residues. V gene TRBV4-2 combines with J gene TRBJ2-2, with 12 bases lining up with TRBD2. Sequencing used CD4+ T cells from blood, obtained before the transplant. This receptor was identified in a human donor who received a combined kidney and bone marrow transplant. DNA of the CDR3: TGTGCCAGCAGCCAGCGACTAGCGGGAGCGATGTTAGAGCTGTTTTTT. It specifies CASSQRLAGAMLELFF.